The 24 T cell receptor beta chains below come from one sample, sequenced in a study of spatial heterogeneity in lung cancer. The time point was: sample taken at primary tumor resection. Unsorted whole RNA from tumor, nontumor lung or frozen PBMC underwent sequencing. A single record per CDR3 protein comes from TCRdb applying MiXCR to the 5' RACE reads. In the table there are roughly 13,000 distinct CDR3 sequences, 3% to 5% of which are singletons. Source: PBMCs, taken at surgery. These receptors came from a male donor with early-stage non-small cell lung cancer.

This clonotype occurred many times. This beta chain is an off-target read within a library intended for alpha chains, so its frequency means little. The V call is TRBV6-5, the J call TRBJ1-1; D is unresolved. Germline-derived CDR1 and CDR2 are MNHEY and SVGAGI. V was trimmed by 2 bases and J by 1 base, leaving 5 bases between them. The CDR3 sequence is 13 residues long. DNA for the CDR3: TGTGCCAGCAGTTACGAGAAGAACACTGAAGCTTTCTTT. Translation: CASSYEKNTEAFF.

At least ten counts were recorded for this clonotype. With the library built for alpha chains, this beta chain is off target and its frequency is not meaningful. The rearrangement links TRBV7-9 to TRBJ2-3, with TRBD2 matching over 7 bases. The CDR3 runs 15 residues. CDR1 and CDR2 from the germline V gene are SEHNR and FQNEAQ (reference sequence). V was pared by 5 bases and J by 2 bases, with 7 bases of the junction left unmatched. The CDR3 DNA follows: TGTGCCAGCAGCCTAAGGGGAGGGGACACAGATACGCAGTATTTT. Encoded protein: CASSLRGGDTDTQYF.

At least ten counts were recorded for this clonotype. The library was designed around alpha chains, so this beta chain is a stray read whose abundance carries little weight. The rearrangement links TRBV9 to TRBJ2-3; D ambiguous. CDR1 is SGDLS and CDR2 is YYNGEE in the germline V gene. V was trimmed by 0 bases and J by 1 base, leaving 12 bases between them. The CDR3 sequence is 16 residues long. The CDR3 loop is CASSVDLGGGTDTQYF. The CDR3 nucleotides are TGTGCCAGCAGCGTAGATCTGGGTGGGGGCACAGATACGCAGTATTTT.

The sample holds many counts of this clonotype. This beta chain is an off-target read within a library intended for alpha chains, so its frequency means little. V gene TRBV25-1 combines with J gene TRBJ2-7; no clear D gene. From germline, CDR1 is MGHDK and CDR2 SYGVNS. The CDR3 is 13 residues long. With 3 bases removed from V and 2 bases from J, the gap between germline ends came to 8 bases. The CDR3 coding sequence is TGTGCCAGCAGTGACAGGATGACCTACGAGCAGTACTTC. This sequence encodes CASSDRMTYEQYF.

This clonotype has a count of ten or more. A library prepared for alpha chains yielded this beta chain as an off-target read; its size is of little meaning. The chain joins TRBV5-1 to TRBJ2-1; 11 nucleotides match TRBD2. The CDR3 has 17 amino acids. V was clipped by 2 bases and J by 6 bases; unmatched bases: 10. Germline V gene data show CDR1 as SGHRS and CDR2 as YFSETQ. The chain's CDR3 is CASSLLAGATGGNEQFF. CDR3 DNA: TGCGCCAGCAGCTTACTAGCGGGAGCGACGGGAGGCAATGAGCAGTTCTTC.

Ten or more counts support this clonotype. This beta chain is an unintended read in a library built for alpha chains; its size means little. This chain uses TRBV15 with TRBJ2-7; weak D call: TRBD1 (6 bases). The germline V gene has CDR1 LNHNV and CDR2 YYDKDF (reference sequence). This CDR3 is built from 17 residues. Trimming removed 0 bases at V and 0 bases at J, with 15 bases between. The DNA for the CDR3 is TGTGCCACCAGCAGAGATTTGGGGCAGGGGATCTCCTACGAGCAGTACTTC. Amino acid sequence: CATSRDLGQGISYEQYF.

This clonotype has a count of ten or more. The library was prepared for alpha chains; this beta chain is a stray read, so its frequency means little. The chain links TRBV3-1 to TRBJ1-2; TRBD1 matches at 8 bases. The CDR3 is 14 amino acids. V shed 3 bases and J 3 bases; nucleotides not matched to a gene: 3. CDR1 and CDR2 (germline): LGHDT, YNNKEL (reference sequence). This CDR3 is CASSHSDRDYGYTF. The CDR3 nucleotides are TGTGCCAGCAGCCATTCGGACAGGGACTATGGCTACACCTTC.

At least ten counts were recorded for this clonotype. Within a library made for alpha chains, this beta chain is off target, and its count is uninformative. The CDR3 loop reads CASSPPGLAGAFNEQFF. CDR3 in DNA: TGTGCCAGCAGCCCGCCGGGACTAGCGGGAGCCTTCAATGAGCAGTTCTTC. The gene calls are TRBV7-2 and TRBJ2-1; TRBD2 matches at 14 bases. With V trimmed by 5 bases and J by 6 bases, 9 bases remained unmatched. The germline V gene encodes CDR1 SGHTA and CDR2 FQGNSA. This CDR3 spans 17 amino acids.

Concerning this clonotype itself: This beta chain is an unintended read in a library built for alpha chains; its size means little. This chain connects TRBV12-3 or TRBV12-4 to TRBJ1-5, with no clear D. The ends were cut back, 7 bases at V and 3 bases at J, with 13 bases in the middle. This CDR3 is built from 14 residues. In nucleotides, the CDR3 is TGTGCCAGCACCCTGGATGGCTTCAATCAGCCCCAGCATTTT. It specifies CASTLDGFNQPQHF.

This clonotype was found many times. Since it is a stray read in a library aimed at alpha chains, this beta chain has a size that is not meaningful. The V call is TRBV15, the J call TRBJ2-5, with D perhaps matching TRBD1 or TRBD2 (5 bases each). V lost 5 bases, J lost 2 bases, and 18 bases lay in between. CDR1 is LNHNV, CDR2 YYDKDF, per germline (reference sequence). The CDR3 has 16 residues. The CDR3 loop is CATSGWDGKAQETQYF. The DNA for the CDR3 is TGTGCCACCAGCGGGTGGGACGGAAAAGCACAAGAGACCCAGTACTTC.

The table lists this clonotype with many counts. This beta chain lies outside the target of a library built for alpha chains; its clone size means little. V is TRBV19 and J is TRBJ2-3; 12 positions match TRBD2. Germline V gene data show CDR1 as LNHDA and CDR2 as SQIVND (reference sequence). The CDR3 spans 16 residues. V lost 6 bases to trimming and J lost 0 bases; unmatched junction nucleotides: 4. The DNA of the CDR3 is TGTGCCAGTAGCGGACTAGCGGGAACTAGCACAGATACGCAGTATTTT. It codes for CASSGLAGTSTDTQYF.

The table lists this clonotype with a few counts. This beta chain was picked up by a library intended for alpha chains and is off target, so its count carries little meaning. The chain has TRBV27 and TRBJ1-1; D might be TRBD1 (5 bases). V was trimmed by 3 bases and J by 7 bases, leaving 12 bases between them. The CDR3 totals 13 residues. Germline values: CDR1 MNHEY, CDR2 SMNVEV (reference sequence). CDR3 in DNA: TGTGCCAGCAGTTTGGGGGGATTGGGTGAAGCTTTCTTT. Translation: CASSLGGLGEAFF.

This clonotype occurred a few times. This beta chain was picked up by a library intended for alpha chains and is off target, so its count carries little meaning. The chain carries TRBV7-9 and TRBJ2-7, with D unclear. This CDR3 has 13 amino acids. Germline V gene sequence: CDR1 SEHNR, CDR2 FQNEAQ (reference sequence). V lost 2 bases and J lost 5, with 10 bases in between. Written as DNA, the CDR3 is TGTGCCAGCAGCTTACTAGGCGGTGACGAGCAGTACTTC. Translating it yields CASSLLGGDEQYF.

By share, this clonotype ranks as medium-sized (0.01 to 0.1%). This beta chain represents an off-target read in a library built for alpha chains; its size is of limited meaning. This chain joins TRBV7-8 and TRBJ2-1, with 8 bases matching TRBD1. Germline lookup yields CDR1 SGHVS and CDR2 FQNEAQ. The CDR3 has 13 amino acids. The trim removed 1 base at V and 7 bases at J, leaving 0 bases unmatched. CDR3 nucleotides: TGTGCCAGCAGCTTAGACAGGGGGAATGAGCAGTTCTTC. This encodes CASSLDRGNEQFF.

In this sample, this clonotype turned up many times. Being off target in a library aimed at alpha chains, this beta chain has a size of little meaning. The V call is TRBV4-1, the J call TRBJ2-1; the match to TRBD2 covers 10 bases. The V segment lost 1 base and the J segment 5 bases; nucleotides outside the gene matches: 2. The CDR3 extends over 15 amino acids. Germline CDR1 is MGHRA and CDR2 is YSYEKL. CDR3 sequence: CASSQGLAGNNEQFF. The DNA of the CDR3 is TGCGCCAGCAGCCAAGGACTAGCGGGCAACAATGAGCAGTTCTTC.

In its sample, this clonotype was seen many times. For a library built for alpha chains, this beta chain is a stray read; little rests on its size. This chain connects TRBV5-1 to TRBJ2-7; 8 positions agree with TRBD1. CDR3 size: 15 residues. CDR1 is SGHRS and CDR2 is YFSETQ in the germline V gene. V lost 4 bases, J lost 3 bases, and 9 bases stayed unmatched. CDR3 in amino acids: CASSLVQGGGYEQYF. The DNA for the CDR3 is TGCGCCAGCAGCCTCGTACAGGGGGGCGGCTACGAGCAGTACTTC.

In this sample, this clonotype turned up many times. This beta chain appears as a stray read in a library generated for alpha chains; its size is not informative. The chain combines TRBV3-1 with TRBJ1-5; 8 bases are a match to TRBD1. CDR3 length equals 16 residues. V was pared by 2 bases and J by 2 bases, with 5 bases of the junction left unmatched. Germline V gene sequence: CDR1 LGHDT, CDR2 YNNKEL (reference sequence). The CDR3 sequence: CASSQSGGTGNQPQHF. The DNA for the CDR3 is TGTGCCAGCAGCCAATCAGGGGGCACGGGCAATCAGCCCCAGCATTTT.

By share of the sample, this clonotype is medium-sized. This beta chain is off target for a library built for alpha chains, so its abundance means little. The CDR3 bases are TGTGCCAGCACACGGTCTTCTGGGGGCAATCAGCCCCAGCATTTT. It translates to CASTRSSGGNQPQHF. V and J are TRBV28 and TRBJ1-5, with no clear D. This CDR3 is built from 15 residues. Per germline, CDR1 MDHEN and CDR2 SYDVKM. The ends were cut back, 7 bases at V and 2 bases at J, with 15 bases in the middle.

This clonotype has a count of ten or more. Being off target in a library aimed at alpha chains, this beta chain has a size of little meaning. The rearrangement uses TRBV28 and TRBJ2-2; 15 positions match TRBD2. The length of the CDR3 is 17 residues. The V gene end was trimmed by 5 bases and the J gene end by 5 bases; junction bases not matched to a gene: 6. The germline gives CDR1 MDHEN, CDR2 SYDVKM. The CDR3 nucleotides are TGTGCCAGCAGTCTAGGGGGACTAGCGGGAGGAACCGGGGAGCTGTTTTTT. Residues: CASSLGGLAGGTGELFF.

This clonotype was seen a handful of times. With the library built for alpha chains, this beta chain is off target and its frequency is not meaningful. The V and J genes are TRBV19 and TRBJ2-1; 9 nucleotides agree with TRBD2. The junction had 3 bases not matched to a gene; V was cut back by 5 bases and J by 4 bases. Germline CDR1 is LNHDA and CDR2 is SQIVND (reference sequence). The CDR3 is 14 amino acids. CDR3 in DNA: TGTGCCAGTAGTCAGAGCGGGAGGTACAATGAGCAGTTCTTC. Its translation is CASSQSGRYNEQFF.

This clonotype was found many times. A library prepared for alpha chains yielded this beta chain as an off-target read; its size is of little meaning. This chain links TRBV28 with TRBJ1-5; unclear D gene. V lost 5 bases and J 4 bases, leaving 12 bases between the germline ends. CDR1 is MDHEN and CDR2 is SYDVKM in the germline V gene. The CDR3 is 14 amino acids. The CDR3 here is CASSPPRGNQPQHF. Written as DNA, the CDR3 is TGTGCCAGCAGTCCCCCCCGGGGTAATCAGCCCCAGCATTTT.

This clonotype appeared many times. This beta chain represents an off-target read in a library built for alpha chains; its size is of limited meaning. V and J are TRBV5-6 and TRBJ2-1; D is unclear. The germline CDR1 and CDR2 sequences are SGHDT and YYEEEE. The CDR3 totals 15 residues. V was shortened by 6 bases and J by 1 base, with 14 bases between the two germline ends. The CDR3 region is CASTNPLRSYNEQFF. In DNA, the CDR3 is TGTGCCAGCACCAACCCTCTACGGTCCTACAATGAGCAGTTCTTC.

This clonotype was seen repeatedly, ten times or more. Within a library made for alpha chains, this beta chain is off target, and its count is uninformative. The rearrangement uses TRBV6-2 or TRBV6-3 and TRBJ2-5; D might be TRBD2 (6 bases). Germline CDR1 reads MNHEY; CDR2 reads SVGEGT. The CDR3 loop spans 13 amino acids. Trimming shortened V by 7 bases and J by 1 base, and 10 bases separated the two germline ends. The CDR3 DNA sequence: TGTGCCAGCACCGGGACTTTCCAAGAGACCCAGTACTTC. This gives the protein CASTGTFQETQYF.

This clonotype was counted ten times or more. A library prepared for alpha chains yielded this beta chain as an off-target read; its size is of little meaning. The CDR3 DNA is TGTGCCAGCAGCTTAATCGATGCTCAGGTCGACAATGAGCAGTTCTTC. Its protein product is CASSLIDAQVDNEQFF. V usage is TRBV7-9 and J usage is TRBJ2-1; D gene unclear. V lost 2 bases and J lost 5, with 16 bases in between. The CDR3 covers 16 residues. Germline V lookup: CDR1 SEHNR, CDR2 FQNEAQ (reference sequence).